Detailed here is one T cell receptor (beta chain). Its antigen is not identified. Germline V gene data show CDR1 as SGHNT and CDR2 as YYREEE (reference sequence). V lost 4 bases and J lost 3; bases outside the gene matches: 6. CDR3 length: 14 residues. This record belongs to a study of radiotherapy plus CTLA-4 blockade in lung cancer. As for the study in general: Objective responses were seen in around 18% of patients, disease control in less than 40%. Findings and caveats of the study: The study found tumor-derived TCR clones expanded in blood after radiotherapy plus ipilimumab. Early blood T cell clone dynamics, with interferon-beta, were reported to best predict response.

This table comes from immunoSEQ multiplex PCR, and its TCRdb copy is limited to in-frame clones, with some not included. The table records about 110,000 clones, 81% of them present only once. This sample comprised peripheral blood, obtained from a patient treated with radiotherapy plus ipilimumab. The sequence came from a human donor with non-small cell lung cancer that progressed on radiotherapy plus ipilimumab. Some clones in this sample may be carry-over from other donors' samples. The chain links TRBV5-4 to TRBJ1-2, with 7 bases aligning to TRBD1. The CDR3 nucleotides read TGTGCCAGCAGCGCCCGGGACAGTCACTATGGCTACACCTTC. This translates into CASSARDSHYGYTF.